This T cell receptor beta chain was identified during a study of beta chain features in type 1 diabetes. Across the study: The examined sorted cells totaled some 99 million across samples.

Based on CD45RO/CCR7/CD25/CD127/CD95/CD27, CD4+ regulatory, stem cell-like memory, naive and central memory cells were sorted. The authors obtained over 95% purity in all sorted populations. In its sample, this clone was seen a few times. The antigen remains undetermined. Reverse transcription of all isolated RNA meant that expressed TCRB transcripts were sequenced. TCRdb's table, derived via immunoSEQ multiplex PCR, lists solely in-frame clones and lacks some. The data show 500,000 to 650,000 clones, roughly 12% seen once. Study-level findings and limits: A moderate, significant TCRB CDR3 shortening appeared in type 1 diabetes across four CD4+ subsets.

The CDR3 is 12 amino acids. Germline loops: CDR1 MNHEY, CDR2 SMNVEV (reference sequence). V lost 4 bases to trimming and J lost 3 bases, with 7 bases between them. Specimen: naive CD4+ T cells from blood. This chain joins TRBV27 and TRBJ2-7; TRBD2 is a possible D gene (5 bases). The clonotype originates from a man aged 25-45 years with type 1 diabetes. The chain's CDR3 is CASSSAGYEQYF. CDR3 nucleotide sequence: TGTGCCAGCAGTTCCGCGGGCTACGAGCAGTACTTC.